Listed below are T cell receptor beta chains from one sample, sequenced in a study of patients and donors after allogeneic stem cell transplantation. TCRdb itself ran the RT-PCR reads through MiXCR, one entry per CDR3 protein. The sample contains 37,000 or so distinct CDR3 sequences, more than 30% of which appear only once. The sequenced material came from blood, either unsorted or a sorted T cell fraction (not recorded which). The source of these receptors is a human donor who was either an allogeneic HSCT recipient or a stem cell or donor lymphocyte infusion donor (not recorded which). It is not recorded whose cells these are; they may come from a transplant donor. The CDR3 runs from the conserved cysteine through the conserved F or W. The D gene is left open where the match is weak. Clone size, where shown, is once, few, many, or a class for clones that have expanded.

size: few; V: TRBV28; D: NA; CDR3: CASSPRGLAAYEQYF
size: NA; V: TRBV3-1; D: NA; CDR3: CASSQGGRATEAFF
size: few; V: TRBV28; D: TRBD1; CDR3: CASSHSGTGNQPQHF
size: NA; V: TRBV7-9; D: NA; CDR3: CASSKSRYNEQFF
size: many; V: TRBV4-3; D: NA; CDR3: CASSRQDGNTEAFF
size: once; V: TRBV5-1; D: NA; CDR3: CASSFGEADTQYF
size: NA; V: TRBV19; D: NA; CDR3: CASSIAMPGRTMQPQHF
size: NA; V: TRBV5-1; D: NA; CDR3: CASSPRGTGLPYTF
size: few; V: TRBV12-3/TRBV12-4; D: NA; CDR3: CASSLGQPTYEQYF
size: NA; V: TRBV9; D: NA; CDR3: CASSVVPTGRPDTQYF
size: few; V: TRBV6-2/TRBV6-3; D: NA; CDR3: CASSFFANSATNTEAFF
size: NA; V: TRBV10-3; D: TRBD2; CDR3: CAIEASGSTDTQYF
size: few; V: TRBV14; D: NA; CDR3: CASSQEAIKVYNEQFF
size: few; V: TRBV7-9; D: NA; CDR3: CASSGDWSYEQYF
size: NA; V: TRBV12-5; D: NA; CDR3: CASGFGTLYEQYF
size: NA; V: TRBV9; D: TRBD2; CDR3: CASSVALGTSGSHQETQYF
size: NA; V: TRBV10-3; D: TRBD2; CDR3: CAISGTSGNYNEQFF
size: NA; V: TRBV7-2; D: NA; CDR3: CASSLLPGTTNEKLFF
size: few; V: TRBV4-3; D: NA; CDR3: CASSQDFRPETQYF
size: once; V: TRBV4-3; D: TRBD2; CDR3: CASSQVPLGGAYNEQFF
size: NA; V: TRBV5-1; D: NA; CDR3: CASSLGGLASSYNEQFF
size: once; V: TRBV4-1; D: NA; CDR3: CASSQARVKNIQYF
size: NA; V: TRBV20-1; D: TRBD1; CDR3: CSARPSIGQGNQPQHF
size: few; V: TRBV12-3/TRBV12-4; D: NA; CDR3: CASSFTRGSLNEQFF
size: NA; V: TRBV25-1; D: NA; CDR3: CASSGESVSPLHF
size: few; V: TRBV9; D: NA; CDR3: CASSKTHRTDTQYF
size: NA; V: TRBV20-1; D: TRBD1; CDR3: CSASRTVGTGTNYGYTF
size: NA; V: TRBV7-9; D: NA; CDR3: CASSYPIPDTGELFF
size: NA; V: TRBV4-1; D: TRBD1; CDR3: CASSWDRTNTGELFF
size: many; V: TRBV28; D: NA; CDR3: CASSSYQPQHF
size: NA; V: TRBV30; D: NA; CDR3: CAWSSSSLYNEQFF
size: NA; V: TRBV19; D: NA; CDR3: CASSIPPQPQHF
size: NA; V: TRBV7-9; D: NA; CDR3: CASSFERPNSPLHF
size: few; V: TRBV20-1; D: NA; CDR3: CSASGPPSNQPQHF
size: NA; V: TRBV6-6; D: NA; CDR3: CASSYGDNEQFF
size: few; V: TRBV6-2/TRBV6-3; D: NA; CDR3: CASSPFLGQNSNQPQHF
size: NA; V: TRBV20-1; D: NA; CDR3: CSARAIGGGSTNSQDTQYF
size: NA; V: TRBV4-3; D: TRBD1; CDR3: CASSHDRGLGETQYF
size: few; V: TRBV27; D: NA; CDR3: CASSFTGLSGNTIYF
size: NA; V: TRBV24-1; D: NA; CDR3: CATSDLSPLGAGELFF